The next 21 T cell receptor beta chains were all read from a single sample in a study of shared clonotypes between healthy human individuals. The data were produced by immunoSEQ multiplex PCR, yet TCRdb's version contains in-frame clones alone and is incomplete. The sample records roughly 2.2 million clones, roughly 90% being singletons. The sequenced material came from naive CD4+ T cells from PBMCs. Subset defined: CD45RA+ positively selected. The receptor set was obtained from a man between 18 and 29 years old in good health. Some clones in this sample may be carry-over from other donors' samples.

The rearrangement links TRBV2 to TRBJ2-5; D remains ambiguous. V dropped 3 bases and J dropped 5 bases, with 19 bases sitting between them. This CDR3 comprises 16 residues. Germline assignment: CDR1 SNHLY and CDR2 FYNNEI. In DNA, the CDR3 is TGTGCCAGCAGTGATCGGGCAGCCCGAGGTTGGGAGACCCAGTACTTC. Residues: CASSDRAARGWETQYF.

The table lists this clone with a count of one. The rearrangement links TRBV5-1 to TRBJ2-5, with 9 bases matching TRBD2. Germline V CDR1 and CDR2: SGHRS, YFSETQ. The V segment lost 0 bases and the J segment 2 bases; nucleotides outside the gene matches: 5. The CDR3 extends over 16 amino acids. The CDR3 DNA is TGCGCCAGCAGCTTGGCGCTAGCGGGAATTCAAGAGACCCAGTACTTC. Its translation: CASSLALAGIQETQYF.

This chain uses TRBV29-1 with TRBJ2-1; D is unresolved. Trimming took 7 bases from V and 3 from J, leaving 7 bases between them. The CDR3 extends over 11 amino acids. CDR1 and CDR2 from the germline V gene are SQVTM and ANQGSEA. CDR3 sequence (DNA): TGCAGCGCCCTGGGCTACAATGAGCAGTTCTTC. It specifies CSALGYNEQFF.

Only one count was recorded for this clone. This chain connects TRBV6-5 to TRBJ1-5; perhaps TRBD1 as D (5 bases). Germline CDR1 and CDR2: MNHEY and SVGAGI. Trimming pared 6 bases from V and 2 bases from J, leaving 11 bases between. The CDR3 consists of 14 residues. Here the CDR3 reads CASREGGGNQPQHF. The CDR3 region has the DNA TGTGCCAGCAGGGAGGGAGGGGGCAATCAGCCCCAGCATTTT.

The CDR3 sequence: CASKLLNSYEQYF. The CDR3 DNA is TGTGCCAGCAAACTTTTAAACTCCTACGAGCAGTACTTC. The rearrangement uses TRBV27 and TRBJ2-7; unclear D gene. With 7 bases removed from V and 0 bases from J, the gap between germline ends came to 10 bases. The CDR3 is made up of 13 amino acids. CDR1 is MNHEY and CDR2 is SMNVEV in the germline V gene (reference sequence).

J is TRBJ2-7 and V is TRBV19; possibly TRBD2 for D (5 bases). In germline, CDR1 is LNHDA, CDR2 SQIVND (reference sequence). Trimming removed 6 bases from V and 4 bases from J, with 10 bases in between. The CDR3 is 12 amino acids. Written as DNA, the CDR3 is TGTGCCAGTAGGGACGGGATTTACGAGCAGTACTTC. It translates to CASRDGIYEQYF.

The chain links TRBV28 to TRBJ1-1; maybe TRBD1 (6 bases). CDR3 size: 15 residues. Per the germline V gene, CDR1 is MDHEN and CDR2 is SYDVKM. Trimming left V 5 bases short and J 0 bases short, with 13 bases between. CDR3 sequence: CASSPLGQLNTEAFF. The CDR3 region has the DNA TGTGCCAGCAGTCCCCTAGGACAGTTGAACACTGAAGCTTTCTTT. The whole variable domain, filled in from reference TRBV28 and TRBJ1-1, reads DVKVTQSSRYLVKRTGEKVFLECVQDMDHENMFWYRQDPGLGLRLIYFSYDVKMKEKGDIPEGYSVSREKKERFSLILESASTNQTSMYLCASSPLGQLNTEAFFGQGTRLTVV.

Only one count was recorded for this clone. This rearrangement joins TRBV9 to TRBJ2-7, with 8 bases aligning to TRBD1. The CDR3 totals 17 residues. Germline V gene data show CDR1 as SGDLS and CDR2 as YYNGEE. The junction had 18 bases not matched to a gene; V was cut back by 4 bases and J by 6 bases. CDR3 nucleotide sequence: TGTGCCAGCAGCAGAGGACAGGGTCTAGCGACCGGGCGCGAGCAGTACTTC. It is translated as CASSRGQGLATGREQYF.

A remark on this clone: This same CDR3 is encoded by further DNA sequences in the sample. The genes are TRBV5-1 and TRBJ2-3; TRBD1 aligns across 9 bases. CDR1 is SGHRS, CDR2 YFSETQ, per germline. The CDR3 consists of 15 residues. V was clipped by 0 bases and J by 1 base; unmatched bases: 0. The DNA of the CDR3 is TGCGCCAGCAGCTTGGGGGACAGGGGCACAGATACGCAGTATTTT. It yields the protein CASSLGDRGTDTQYF.

The rearrangement joins TRBV19 to TRBJ1-5, with D maybe TRBD1 (5 bases). The germline gives CDR1 LNHDA, CDR2 SQIVND (reference sequence). CDR3 length: 13 amino acids. Trimming stripped 6 bases from V and 4 bases from J, with 10 bases between. The chain's CDR3 is CASSDPGNQPQHF. In DNA form, the CDR3 reads TGTGCCAGTAGCGACCCAGGGAATCAGCCCCAGCATTTT.

This chain links TRBV19 with TRBJ1-3; 7 bases are shared with TRBD1. This CDR3 region has 14 residues. The germline gives CDR1 LNHDA, CDR2 SQIVND (reference sequence). Unmatched junction bases numbered 6, after V lost 7 bases and J lost 3 bases. The chain's CDR3 is CASKSTGYGNTIYF. CDR3 coding DNA: TGTGCCAGTAAGTCGACAGGGTATGGAAACACCATATATTTT.

This sequence joins TRBV18 and TRBJ1-1; 7 positions agree with TRBD1. CDR1 and CDR2 from the germline V gene are KGHSH and LQKENI. The CDR3 totals 14 residues. Germline trimming cut 6 bases from V and 6 bases from J; bases unmatched to any gene: 10. The CDR3 DNA sequence: TGTGCCAGCTCGCTAACACAGGGGTGGTCTGAAGCTTTCTTT. Translated, it gives CASSLTQGWSEAFF.

This clone was counted between two and nine times. The chain combines TRBV19 with TRBJ2-1; no firm D call. This CDR3 is built from 16 residues. Trimming pared 2 bases from V and 0 bases from J, leaving 11 bases between. Germline CDR1 LNHDA, CDR2 SQIVND (reference sequence). The chain's CDR3 is CASSISSATSYNEQFF. The CDR3 region has the DNA TGTGCCAGTAGTATAAGCTCCGCCACCTCCTACAATGAGCAGTTCTTC. Based on the CDR3 plus reference TRBV19 and TRBJ2-1, the full variable domain is DGGITQSPKYLFRKEGQNVTLSCEQNLNHDAMYWYRQDPGQGLRLIYYSQIVNDFQKGDIAEGYSVSREKKESFPLTVTSAQKNPTAFYLCASSISSATSYNEQFFGPGTRLTVL.

The rearrangement links TRBV7-6 to TRBJ2-3, with 7 bases that match TRBD1. The trim removed 5 bases at V and 2 bases at J, leaving 10 bases unmatched. The V gene's germline CDR1 is SGHVS and CDR2 FNYEAQ. CDR3 length equals 16 residues. The CDR3 reads CASSPRTGLITDTQYF. The CDR3 DNA reads TGTGCCAGCAGCCCCCGGACAGGATTAATCACAGATACGCAGTATTTT.

The gene calls are TRBV7-3 and TRBJ2-1; TRBD2 aligns across 7 bases. The CDR3 has 15 amino acids. Germline CDR1 is SGHTA and CDR2 is FQGTGA. The junction had 1 base not matched to a gene; V was cut back by 2 bases and J by 0 bases. This CDR3 reads CASSLGRASYNEQFF. In DNA form, the CDR3 reads TGTGCCAGCAGCTTAGGGAGGGCCTCCTACAATGAGCAGTTCTTC.

This chain joins TRBV5-4 and TRBJ2-7, with 9 bases aligning to TRBD2. Trimming cost V 1 base and J 3 bases; bases outside gene matches: 5. Germline assignment: CDR1 SGHNT and CDR2 YYREEE (reference sequence). The CDR3 has 15 residues. The CDR3 sequence: CASSLSSGRLYEQYF. The CDR3 nucleotides read TGTGCCAGCAGCTTGAGTAGCGGGAGACTCTACGAGCAGTACTTC.

This clone was observed a single time. This chain links TRBV30 with TRBJ2-5; 10 positions match TRBD2. The J call is uncertain, as TRBJ2-7 better fits the DNA end. Germline V gene sequence: CDR1 GTSNPN, CDR2 SVGIG (reference sequence). This CDR3 comprises 18 residues. The CDR3 loop is CAWSGRLAGVGRVNEQYF. CDR3 nucleotide sequence: TGTGCCTGGAGTGGAAGGCTAGCGGGAGTAGGGCGTGTCAACGAGCAGTACTTC.

The chain is built from TRBV11-2 and TRBJ1-2, with no clear D. The length of the CDR3 is 13 residues. Looked up from germline, CDR1 is SGHAT and CDR2 is FQNNGV. The ends were cut back, 2 bases at V and 8 bases at J, with 12 bases in the middle. Here the CDR3 DNA reads TGTGCCAGCAGCTTAATGGGGTCTTTGGGCTACACCTTC. Amino acids: CASSLMGSLGYTF.

This sequence joins TRBV5-1 and TRBJ1-1; D not certain. V lost 0 bases and J 10 bases, leaving 13 bases between the germline ends. The germline V gene has CDR1 SGHRS and CDR2 YFSETQ. The CDR3 sequence is 13 residues long. This CDR3 reads CASSLDESGVAFF. The DNA of the CDR3 is TGCGCCAGCAGCTTGGACGAAAGCGGGGTAGCTTTCTTT.

V is TRBV6-5 and J is TRBJ2-5; no clear D gene. CDR3 size: 13 residues. The ends were cut back, 2 bases at V and 7 bases at J, with 11 bases in the middle. Germline values: CDR1 MNHEY, CDR2 SVGAGI. CDR3 coding DNA: TGTGCCAGCAGTTACGGTTCTTGGTCGACCCAGTACTTC. Amino acid sequence: CASSYGSWSTQYF.

The chain's CDR3 is CASSPGNEKLFF. CDR3 DNA: TGTGCCAGCAGTCCCGGTAATGAAAAACTGTTTTTT. The gene calls are TRBV28 and TRBJ1-4; D is unclear. The CDR3 runs to 12 residues. The V end lost 5 bases, the J end lost 4 bases, and 5 bases lay between the germline ends. Germline assignment: CDR1 MDHEN and CDR2 SYDVKM. Variable domain in full (rest from reference TRBV28 and TRBJ1-4): DVKVTQSSRYLVKRTGEKVFLECVQDMDHENMFWYRQDPGLGLRLIYFSYDVKMKEKGDIPEGYSVSREKKERFSLILESASTNQTSMYLCASSPGNEKLFFGSGTQLSVL.